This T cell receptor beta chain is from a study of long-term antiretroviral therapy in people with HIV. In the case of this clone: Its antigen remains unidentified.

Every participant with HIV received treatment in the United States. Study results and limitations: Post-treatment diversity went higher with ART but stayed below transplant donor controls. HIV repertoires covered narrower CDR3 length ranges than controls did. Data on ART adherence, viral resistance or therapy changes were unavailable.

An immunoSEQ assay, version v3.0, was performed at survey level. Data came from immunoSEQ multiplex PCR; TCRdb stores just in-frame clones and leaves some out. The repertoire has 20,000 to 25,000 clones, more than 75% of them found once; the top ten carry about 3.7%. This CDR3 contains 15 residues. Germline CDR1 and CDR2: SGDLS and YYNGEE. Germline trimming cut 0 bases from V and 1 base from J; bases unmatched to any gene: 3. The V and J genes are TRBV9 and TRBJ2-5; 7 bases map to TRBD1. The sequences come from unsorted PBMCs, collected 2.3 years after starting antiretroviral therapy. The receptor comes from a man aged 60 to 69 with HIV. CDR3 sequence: CASSVEGGGQETQYF. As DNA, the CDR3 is TGTGCCAGCAGCGTAGAAGGGGGCGGCCAAGAGACCCAGTACTTC.